This T cell receptor beta chain was sequenced for a study of blood T cells in healthy people across ages. Study-level findings and limits: Samples with more naive T cells showed higher observed beta diversity.

This clonotype was observed many times. Its specificity is unknown. Trimming left V 5 bases short and J 10 bases short, with 18 bases between. In germline, CDR1 is SGHTA, CDR2 FQGNSA. CDR3 size: 13 residues. The authors ran a second PCR of about 6 to 11 cycles using a sample-barcoded 5' primer and a J-beta primer mix. Using its own MiXCR run on the 5' RACE reads, TCRdb lists one record per CDR3 protein. The table has hundreds of thousands of distinct CDR3 sequences, roughly two fifths seen once. The V gene is TRBV7-2, the J gene TRBJ2-7; D assignment may be TRBD1 or TRBD2 (5 bases each). The material sequenced was blood. The receptor's source is a man older than 75 in good health. The CDR3 region has the DNA TGTGCCAGCAGCGGGGCTAGGACTTTTAGACAGTACTTC. Protein sequence: CASSGARTFRQYF.